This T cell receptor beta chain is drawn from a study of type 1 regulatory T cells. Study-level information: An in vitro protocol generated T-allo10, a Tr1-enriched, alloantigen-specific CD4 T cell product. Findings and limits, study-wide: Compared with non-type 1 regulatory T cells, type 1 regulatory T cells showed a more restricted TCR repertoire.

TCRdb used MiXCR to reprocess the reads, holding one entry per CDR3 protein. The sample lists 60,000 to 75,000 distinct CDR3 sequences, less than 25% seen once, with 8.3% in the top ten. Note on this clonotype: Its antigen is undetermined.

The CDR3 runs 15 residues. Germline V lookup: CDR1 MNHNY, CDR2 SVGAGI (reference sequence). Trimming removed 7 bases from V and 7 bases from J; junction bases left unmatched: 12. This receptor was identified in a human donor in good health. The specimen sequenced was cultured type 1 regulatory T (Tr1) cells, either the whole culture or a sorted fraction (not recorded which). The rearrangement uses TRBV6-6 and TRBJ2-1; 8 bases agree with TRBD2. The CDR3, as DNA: TGTGCCAGCAAAATAATAGCGGGAAGTCTGAATGAGCAGTTCTTC. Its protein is CASKIIAGSLNEQFF.